This T cell receptor (beta chain) was identified in a study of blood T cell repertoires in COVID-19. Study-level background: The samples span acute and convalescent COVID-19 from the United States, Italy and Spain.

As processed by the authors: How many nucleated cells were present was estimated from reference gene primer amplification. The repertoire was sequenced with immunoSEQ multiplex PCR; TCRdb's copy has only in-frame clones and lacks some. From that table come the V and J calls and clone size; the DNA was used to work out D and trimming. The sample has about 290,000 clones; roughly nine tenths are singletons. It was during active infection that Seattle patients were enrolled and then longitudinally followed. From germline, CDR1 is SGHVS and CDR2 FNYEAQ. The CDR3 runs 13 residues. The V and J ends lost 5 bases and 10 bases respectively, with 15 bases between them. This clone has only a few counts.

What was sequenced was peripheral blood. The chain recombines TRBV7-6 with TRBJ2-1; a possible D gene is TRBD2 (6 bases). This TCR derives from a woman in her twenties or thirties with COVID-19, enrolled during active disease. The CDR3 loop reads CASSPSLGGEQFF. The CDR3 DNA reads TGTGCCAGCAGCCCTTCCCTCGGGGGAGAGCAGTTCTTC.